This T cell receptor (beta chain) stems from a study of blood T cell repertoires in COVID-19. The repertoire was sequenced with immunoSEQ multiplex PCR; TCRdb's copy has only in-frame clones and lacks some. The sample includes 45,000 to 55,000 clones, under 90% of them seen just once. V trimming: 4 bases; J trimming: 4 bases; junction bases outside the gene matches: 9. The germline CDR1 and CDR2 sequences are SGHNT and YYREEE (reference sequence). The CDR3 spans 15 residues. The rearrangement uses TRBV5-4 and TRBJ2-3; 7 bases are a match to TRBD1. The receptor was derived from a man aged 45-65 years with acute or convalescent COVID-19. Sample: peripheral blood. The CDR3 nucleotides read TGTGCCAGCAGCGGAACGACAGGGTTGGCAGATACGCAGTATTTT. Translating it yields CASSGTTGLADTQYF.